This T cell receptor beta chain was observed in a study of tumor-infiltrating lymphocytes in primary liver carcinoma. From unsorted bulk tissue weighing about 20-32 mg, DNA and RNA were co-extracted. Germline values: CDR1 SGHRS, CDR2 YFSETQ. This CDR3 region has 15 residues. A note on this clonotype: One junction end does not reproduce the germline sequence, and a read error may be involved.

Reverse transcription of roughly 470 ng total RNA with a constant-region primer produced TCR beta cDNA. Library construction for TCR beta comprised three nested multiplex PCR rounds performed with slightly modified ARM-PCR. With TRBV1-TRBV30 forward primers and a C-beta reverse primer, the first two PCR rounds were run for approximately 10 cycles each. Each CDR3 protein is one row after TCRdb ran MiXCR on the multiplex PCR reads. The table records more than 50,000 distinct CDR3 sequences, around three quarters of them present only once. The V call is TRBV5-1, the J call TRBJ2-3, with 11 nucleotides matching TRBD2. Sequenced sample: liver tumor tissue from sampling region 2. Subset denoted: tumor region T2, inferior pole. The sequence was collected from a middle-aged man with primary liver carcinoma and hepatitis B virus infection. The CDR3 sequence: CASRLAGGRTDTRYF. DNA for the CDR3: TGCGCCAGCCGCTTAGCGGGAGGGCGCACAGATACGCGGTATTTT.